This T cell receptor (beta chain) was profiled in a study of OX40 agonist ivuxolimab in advanced cancers. Study details: Patients were treated with intravenous ivuxolimab, dosed at 0.01 to 10 mg/kg and infused every 2 weeks. Whole-study results and caveats: Clonal expansion was seen in CD4+ and CD8+ blood T cells by week 6 at 0.1 to 3.0 mg/kg. Some of the nonresponding patients also showed low levels of normalized T-cell clonal expansion.

The V and J ends lost 6 bases and 5 bases respectively, with 22 bases between them. This CDR3 region has 16 residues. CDR1 and CDR2 from the germline V gene are WNHNN and SYGVQD (reference sequence). Libraries were prepared by immunoSEQ multiplex PCR; TCRdb keeps only in-frame clonotypes and omits some of them. There are tens of thousands of clones in the sample; 75% to 90% occur only once, and roughly 27% lies in the top ten. A word on this clone: Antigen specificity is unknown.

This sample comprised CD4+ or CD8+ T cells sorted from blood, obtained in a trial of the OX40 agonist ivuxolimab. The source of this sequence is an adult with an advanced solid tumor such as melanoma, head and neck, liver or kidney cancer. The rearrangement uses TRBV10-1 and TRBJ2-5; weak D call: TRBD2 (7 bases). CDR3 sequence: CASRRGRGVAGETQYF. DNA for the CDR3: TGCGCCAGCAGGCGGGGGAGGGGGGTTGCTGGGGAGACCCAGTACTTC.